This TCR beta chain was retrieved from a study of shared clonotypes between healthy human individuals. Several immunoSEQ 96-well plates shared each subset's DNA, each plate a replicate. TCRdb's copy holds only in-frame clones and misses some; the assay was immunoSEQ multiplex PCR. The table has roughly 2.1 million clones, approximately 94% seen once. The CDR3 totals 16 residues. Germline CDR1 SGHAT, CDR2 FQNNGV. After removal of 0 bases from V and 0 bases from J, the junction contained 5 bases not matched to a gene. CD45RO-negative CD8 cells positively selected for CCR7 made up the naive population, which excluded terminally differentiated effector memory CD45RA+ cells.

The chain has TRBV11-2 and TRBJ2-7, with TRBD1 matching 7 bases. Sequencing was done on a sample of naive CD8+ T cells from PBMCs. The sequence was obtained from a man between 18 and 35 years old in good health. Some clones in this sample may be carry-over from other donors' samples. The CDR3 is CASSLEWGTASYEQYF. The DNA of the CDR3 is TGTGCCAGCAGCTTAGAGTGGGGGACAGCCTCCTACGAGCAGTACTTC.